These 21 T cell receptor beta chains were all obtained from the same sample, sequenced in a study of regulatory T cells in long-lasting Graves disease. CDR3 regions were amplified by Arm-PCR using iRepertoire HTBI primers to build TCR beta libraries. TCRdb redid the calling of the multiplex PCR reads with MiXCR, one entry per CDR3 protein. The data show approximately 540,000 distinct CDR3 sequences, 12% seen once. Time point reported: newly diagnosed GD, antithyroid drugs for less than 3 months. There was RNA extracted from PBMCs, and the TCR library was made from it. Another study also made use of these data, one on T cells in Graves' hyperthyroidism and ophthalmopathy.

Sample: peripheral blood mononuclear cells (PBMCs), taken at new diagnosis, from a patient treated with antithyroid drugs. These receptors originate from a woman under 40 with Graves disease.

The V and J genes are TRBV4-1 and TRBJ2-3, with 15 positions matching TRBD2. The CDR3 spans 20 residues. Trimming at V came to 1 base and at J to 4 bases, leaving 12 bases not matched to a gene. CDR1 is MGHRA and CDR2 is YSYEKL in the germline V gene. For the CDR3, the DNA is TGCGCCAGCAGCCAAGCCCTTCCCCGGGGACTAGCGGGAGGTGCAGATACGCAGTATTTT. Its protein is CASSQALPRGLAGGADTQYF.

This clonotype has at least ten counts. The rearrangement uses TRBV12-3 or TRBV12-4 and TRBJ1-5; 10 nucleotides align to TRBD1. Trimming took 6 bases from V and 2 from J; bases not matched to a gene: 4. The CDR3 runs 15 residues. The chain's CDR3 is CASSLGQGGNQPQHF. The CDR3 nucleotides read TGTGCCAGCAGCCTAGGACAGGGGGGCAATCAGCCCCAGCATTTT.

This clonotype was found many times. CDR3 sequence reads: CATPDLREDGETQYF. The CDR3 DNA reads TGTGCCACCCCCGATTTGAGGGAGGACGGAGAGACCCAGTACTTC. The genes are TRBV24-1 and TRBJ2-5, with D possibly TRBD2 on 6 matching bases. CDR3 size: 15 residues. Germline lookup yields CDR1 KGHDR and CDR2 SFDVKD. Trimming stripped 9 bases from V and 4 bases from J, with 20 bases between.

This clonotype was picked up many times. This chain joins TRBV2 and TRBJ2-7; maybe TRBD1 (5 bases). CDR3 size: 15 residues. V was pared by 5 bases and J by 1 base, with 15 bases between. The V gene's germline CDR1 is SNHLY and CDR2 FYNNEI. The CDR3 protein is CASSQGAGHSYEQYF. CDR3 bases: TGTGCCAGCAGTCAAGGGGCAGGGCATTCCTACGAGCAGTACTTC.

This clonotype has a handful of counts. The V gene is TRBV10-1, the J gene TRBJ2-3; 10 bases are shared with TRBD2. Unmatched junction bases numbered 4, after V lost 2 bases and J lost 5 bases. The germline V gene encodes CDR1 WNHNN and CDR2 SYGVQD (reference sequence). This CDR3 region has 15 residues. The CDR3 DNA reads TGCGCCAGCAGTGAGCTAGCGGGAGTAGTAGATACGCAGTATTTT. Its translation: CASSELAGVVDTQYF.

This chain joins TRBV19 and TRBJ1-4; 7 nucleotides line up with TRBD1. V shed 5 bases and J 4 bases; nucleotides not matched to a gene: 7. The CDR3 is 15 residues long. CDR1 is LNHDA, CDR2 SQIVND, per germline (reference sequence). The CDR3 here is CASSVLTGINEKLFF. CDR3 sequence (DNA): TGTGCCAGTAGTGTCCTGACAGGGATTAATGAAAAACTGTTTTTT.

This clonotype has at least ten counts. The chain uses TRBV7-9 and TRBJ2-1, with 10 bases that match TRBD2. The CDR3 has 18 amino acids. Germline lookup yields CDR1 SEHNR and CDR2 FQNEAQ (reference sequence). The trim removed 2 bases at V and 7 bases at J, leaving 14 bases unmatched. The CDR3 nucleotides read TGTGCCAGCAGCTTAAGTACATCCGGGACTAGCGTTCGGAATGAGCAGTTCTTC. Amino acid sequence: CASSLSTSGTSVRNEQFF.

The sample holds many counts of this clonotype. The rearrangement uses TRBV6-1 and TRBJ1-5; tentatively, D is TRBD1 (5 bases). Germline V lookup: CDR1 MNHNS, CDR2 SASEGT. The CDR3 runs 14 residues. V shed 8 bases and J shed 0 bases, with 11 bases lying between them. The CDR3: CASRDVNSNQPQHF. CDR3 nucleotides: TGTGCCAGCCGGGACGTAAATAGCAATCAGCCCCAGCATTTT.

This clonotype was detected ten times or more. This chain links TRBV6-1 with TRBJ2-2; D is uncertain. The length of the CDR3 is 14 residues. Trimming took 2 bases from V and 4 from J, leaving 8 bases between them. Germline lookup yields CDR1 MNHNS and CDR2 SASEGT. The CDR3 nucleotides are TGTGCCAGCAGTGAATTCGACGGCACCGGGGAGCTGTTTTTT. It encodes CASSEFDGTGELFF.

This clonotype has at least ten counts. This chain links TRBV28 with TRBJ2-7; D possibly matches TRBD1 or TRBD2 (5 bases each). This CDR3 region has 17 residues. Germline values: CDR1 MDHEN, CDR2 SYDVKM. Trimming stripped 3 bases from V and 4 bases from J, with 22 bases between. The CDR3: CASSFVTGTSPGYEQYF. CDR3 bases: TGTGCCAGCAGTTTCGTAACAGGCACGTCCCCGGGGTACGAGCAGTACTTC.

This clonotype was picked up many times. This chain uses TRBV10-2 with TRBJ2-5; 8 nucleotides align to TRBD1. The CDR3 is made up of 12 amino acids. Unmatched junction bases numbered 3, after V lost 7 bases and J lost 5 bases. CDR1 is WSHSY, CDR2 SAAADI, per germline. CDR3 residues: CASTDREETQYF. CDR3 DNA: TGCGCCAGCACGGACAGGGAGGAGACCCAGTACTTC.

This clonotype has ten or more counts. This sequence joins TRBV3-1 and TRBJ2-7; 8 bases are shared with TRBD2. The CDR3 spans 16 residues. The V gene's germline CDR1 is LGHDT and CDR2 YNNKEL (reference sequence). Germline trimming cut 1 base from V and 3 bases from J; bases unmatched to any gene: 8. CDR3 DNA: TGTGCCAGCAGCCAAGGGGGGGGCCTAGCGGGCTACGAGCAGTACTTC. It is translated as CASSQGGGLAGYEQYF.

The sample holds many counts of this clonotype. The chain carries TRBV19 and TRBJ1-2, with a possible D match to TRBD1 (5 bases). V was cut by 7 bases and J by 4 bases, with 22 bases left in between. The CDR3 runs to 16 residues. Germline CDR1 and CDR2: LNHDA and SQIVND (reference sequence). CDR3 protein: CASTNPQDTALYGYTF. The CDR3 bases are TGTGCCAGTACCAACCCCCAGGACACAGCACTCTATGGCTACACCTTC.

This clonotype occurred many times. V gene TRBV6-1 combines with J gene TRBJ2-7; TRBD1 agrees at 9 bases. The CDR3 loop spans 15 amino acids. V lost 5 bases to trimming and J lost 3 bases; unmatched junction nucleotides: 8. CDR1 and CDR2 (germline): MNHNS, SASEGT. The CDR3 DNA follows: TGTGCCAGCAGTCACCGGGACAGGGAACGCTACGAGCAGTACTTC. It encodes CASSHRDRERYEQYF.

The chain links TRBV7-9 to TRBJ2-1, with 9 bases that match TRBD2. Germline CDR1 reads SEHNR; CDR2 reads FQNEAQ (reference sequence). Trimming cost V 9 bases and J 0 bases; bases outside gene matches: 9. There are 16 residues in the CDR3. In nucleotides, the CDR3 is TGTGCCAGTTCCGCAGCGGGAGGTGGCTCCTACAATGAGCAGTTCTTC. Protein: CASSAAGGGSYNEQFF.

The sample holds many counts of this clonotype. The J gene is TRBJ2-3, the V gene TRBV5-1, with D possibly TRBD1 on 6 matching bases. The CDR3 runs 13 residues. In germline, CDR1 is SGHRS, CDR2 YFSETQ. The V end was cut by 6 bases, the J end by 4 bases, with 12 bases between. CDR3 sequence reads: CASTAAGADTQYF. The CDR3 DNA follows: TGCGCCAGCACGGCCGCAGGGGCAGATACGCAGTATTTT. Complete variable domain (other parts from reference TRBV5-1 and TRBJ2-3): KAGVTQTPRYLIKTRGQQVTLSCSPISGHRSVSWYQQTPGQGLQFLFEYFSETQRNKGNFPGRFSGRQFSNSRSEMNVSTLELGDSALYLCASTAAGADTQYFGPGTRLTVL.

This clonotype was detected many times. The chain carries TRBV5-4 and TRBJ2-1; a possible D gene is TRBD2 (6 bases). The CDR3 is 16 residues long. V shed 4 bases and J shed 2 bases, with 16 bases lying between them. Germline-derived CDR1 and CDR2 are SGHNT and YYREEE (reference sequence). The CDR3 bases are TGTGCCAGCAGCCGTTATGGCGGCGGGGCCTACAATGAGCAGTTCTTC. It codes for CASSRYGGGAYNEQFF.

This clonotype was seen a few times. The rearrangement uses TRBV6-1 and TRBJ2-3; TRBD1 is a possible D gene (6 bases). In germline, CDR1 is MNHNS, CDR2 SASEGT. V gave up 4 bases and J gave up 6 bases, with 8 bases separating them. The length of the CDR3 is 12 residues. The CDR3 bases are TGTGCCAGCAGTGGGACAGCCGATACGCAGTATTTT. As protein: CASSGTADTQYF.

This clonotype was seen many times. This rearrangement joins TRBV11-2 to TRBJ2-4; D is unresolved. This CDR3 has 16 residues. Trimming cost V 2 bases and J 0 bases, with 11 bases left between them. Per germline, CDR1 SGHAT and CDR2 FQNNGV. CDR3 coding DNA: TGTGCCAGCAGCTTATTCCAGAGTCTAGCCAAAAACATTCAGTACTTC. Translated: CASSLFQSLAKNIQYF.

This clonotype showed up many times. J is TRBJ2-1 and V is TRBV24-1, with 7 bases lining up with TRBD1. Per the germline V gene, CDR1 is KGHDR and CDR2 is SFDVKD. This CDR3 is 16 amino acids long. V gave up 5 bases and J gave up 5 bases; unmatched junction bases: 11. The DNA for the CDR3 is TGTGCCACCAGTGGGAAGAAGGGGGCCCCTAACAATGAGCAGTTCTTC. Its protein is CATSGKKGAPNNEQFF.

This clonotype has only a few counts. The CDR3 region has the DNA TGTGCCAGCAGCGTAGGGGCAGGGAGAGCCAAAAACATTCAGTACTTC. The encoded protein is CASSVGAGRAKNIQYF. The chain carries TRBV9 and TRBJ2-4, with D perhaps being TRBD1 or TRBD2 (5 bases each). The V and J ends lost 0 bases and 0 bases respectively, with 10 bases between them. CDR1 SGDLS and CDR2 YYNGEE come from the germline V gene. The CDR3 sequence is 16 residues long.